The sequence of this TCR beta chain was determined in a study of blood T cell repertoires in COVID-19 (dated by TCRdb to 2020 to 2022). Regarding the study in general: Samples from collaborators originated in the United States, Italy and Spain and spanned both the acute and convalescent phases of COVID-19. The material from the prospective study consisted of cDNA or gDNA derived from T cells, B-cell-depleted T cells, or PBMCs. The dataset comprised deeply sampled blood TCRbeta repertoires from subjects exposed to, actively infected with, or recovered from COVID-19. The repertoires were made available in a free public database intended to serve as a resource for research on the immune response to SARS-CoV-2. Samples came from the ongoing ImmuneRACE study (first 160 participants) plus 1,254 subjects from 6 global collaborators. A de-identified subject ID, COVID-19 status, age in years and sex were almost always included in the sample metadata. Where available, HLA class I and class II types were obtained from metadata supplied by the sample provider rather than from assay-based typing. Overall results and qualifications from the work: The amount of clinical and demographic metadata varied by source and participant and was provided uncurated.

This clone showed up just a few times. The specificity of this receptor is unknown. The record has no base qualities; no much larger clone is one base away. CDR1 and CDR2, looked up from the germline V gene (reference sequence), are MNHEY and SMNVEV. Ends trimmed: V by 4 bases, J by 4 bases; bases unmatched to a gene: 8. Taken from cysteine to phenylalanine, the CDR3 has 15 residues. CDR3 DNA only is kept here, 45 bases in frame from base 1. TCRbeta CDR3 regions were amplified from genomic DNA by means of the immunoSEQ Assay, a bias-controlled multiplex PCR. On the study's bioinformatics: Nucleated cell counts per sample were estimated from amplification of reference gene primers within the assay. To quantify the absolute abundance of each unique TCRbeta CDR3 rearrangement, sequence reads were collapsed and filtered. For each sample, productive Simpson clonality was calculated by taking the square root of Simpson's diversity index across productive rearrangements. TCRdb took over this immuneACCESS table, retaining in-frame rearrangements with V and J assigned. Such tables are incomplete; in checked studies, under half of the missing clones stem from an unresolved V gene, and the remainder is unexplained. That table furnishes V, J and clone size, whereas the DNA furnished D and trimming. This sample comprises some 51,000 clones, around 90% of them detected only once. The ten largest clonotypes hold 13% to 15% of the sample.

Collaborating institutions collected whole blood in K2EDTA tubes following their own protocols. Collaborator samples were shipped for TCRbeta analysis as frozen whole blood, isolated PBMCs, or DNA extracted from either sample type. Sample: peripheral blood. The chain employs TRBV27 and TRBJ2-7, with 9 bases matching TRBD2. The sequence was obtained from a human donor with active COVID-19. The donor label of this sample is uncertain. This receptor carries the CDR3 CASSSLAGIPYEQYF. The nucleotides are TGTGCCAGCAGTTCCCTAGCGGGAATACCGTACGAGCAGTACTTC.